The rows below give T cell receptor beta chains drawn from one sample of a study of T cell repertoires in cytomegalovirus infection. A single record per CDR3 protein comes from TCRdb applying MiXCR to the reads. Here the sample spans approximately 500,000 distinct CDR3 sequences, over 9% being singletons. The sample consisted of PBMCs. Every receptor here comes from a human donor in good health (CMV status not recorded). Some clones in this sample may be carry-over from other donors' samples. The conserved cysteine and the conserved F or W are not part of the CDR3 here. Fields, in order: V gene, J gene, clone size, CDR3 protein. Rows may omit the clone size; those that give it use once, few, many or a size class.

TRBV29-1	TRBJ2-2	many	SVAGQTTGELF
TRBV5-4	TRBJ2-5	few	ASSLWLAGGWETQY
TRBV28	TRBJ2-2	many	ASSLASNTGELF
TRBV28	TRBJ2-1	NA	ASRTPWGGNEQF
TRBV4-2	TRBJ2-1	NA	ASSQLAGEVGNEQF
TRBV6-6	TRBJ2-7	few	ASSDSGQGAWYEQY
TRBV20-1	TRBJ2-5	many	SARGGLVEETQY
TRBV7-9	TRBJ2-1	many	ASSLQRWGSYNEQF
TRBV11-2	TRBJ2-1	NA	ASSLAGGGDEQF
TRBV28	TRBJ1-2	many	ASSLRTGGGYGYT
TRBV5-1	TRBJ2-7	many	ASSTIRGPYEQY
TRBV4-2	TRBJ2-1	many	ASSPLAESSYNEQF
TRBV2	TRBJ2-5	NA	ASSASVGIGETQY
TRBV6-2/TRBV6-3	TRBJ2-5	many	ASNRRTSASRETQY
TRBV12-3/TRBV12-4	TRBJ1-2	many	ASGGSHNYGYT
TRBV19	TRBJ1-1	NA	ASSMEWGGQLEAF
TRBV7-2	TRBJ1-4	many	ASSQYWGRSGEKLF
TRBV5-1	TRBJ2-1	many	ASSWGLVRDEQF
TRBV25-1	TRBJ1-4	NA	AAGPHSELF
TRBV12-5	TRBJ2-2	few	ASGSWGTTGELF
TRBV5-1	TRBJ2-2	NA	ASSVDEGGGGELF
TRBV28	TRBJ2-7	many	ASSPGTRTYEQY
TRBV19	TRBJ2-1	many	ASSPGGDYNEQF
TRBV3-1	TRBJ2-1	NA	ASSLSGRGRNEQF
TRBV29-1	TRBJ1-1	NA	SAPGTGGPTEAF
TRBV27	TRBJ1-5	many	ASSPGQYNQPQH
TRBV18	TRBJ1-2	NA	ASSPPSVWNYGYT
TRBV9	TRBJ2-3	few	ASSVTSGHTDTQY
TRBV20-1	TRBJ2-3	NA	SASDYRTDTQY
TRBV7-2	TRBJ2-7	many	ASSSGTSGHYEQY
TRBV18	TRBJ2-1	NA	ASSPGGGPYNEQF
TRBV19	TRBJ1-2	NA	ASRQWTQDGYT
TRBV7-8	TRBJ1-1	many	ASSGSWGLNTEAF
TRBV14	TRBJ2-1	few	ASGPGTSGIGEQF
TRBV2	TRBJ2-5	many	ASSEELAGGETQY
TRBV7-8	TRBJ2-3	NA	ASSQKGTLLTDTQY
TRBV5-1	TRBJ2-2	NA	ASSSSGTAATGELF
TRBV20-1	TRBJ2-3	few	SARARLAGDMDTQY
TRBV7-9	TRBJ2-3	many	ASSLVALTANTQY
TRBV5-1	TRBJ2-2	NA	ASSLYDRQNTGELF
TRBV13	TRBJ1-3	many	ASSFGTAYGSGNTIY
TRBV29-1	TRBJ1-1	few	SVEDRPAF
TRBV11-2	TRBJ2-7	many	ASSFMGVSGVEQY
TRBV12-3/TRBV12-4	TRBJ2-7	NA	ASSLAGAAYEQY
TRBV11-1	TRBJ2-3	many	ASSFTVAGDTQY
TRBV20-1	TRBJ1-2	NA	SALADRHGYT
TRBV6-1	TRBJ2-7	many	ASSERLFGHEQY
TRBV12-3/TRBV12-4	TRBJ1-1	many	ASRLRGKPAAF
TRBV5-6	TRBJ1-2	many	ASSLVVRDTGHYGYT